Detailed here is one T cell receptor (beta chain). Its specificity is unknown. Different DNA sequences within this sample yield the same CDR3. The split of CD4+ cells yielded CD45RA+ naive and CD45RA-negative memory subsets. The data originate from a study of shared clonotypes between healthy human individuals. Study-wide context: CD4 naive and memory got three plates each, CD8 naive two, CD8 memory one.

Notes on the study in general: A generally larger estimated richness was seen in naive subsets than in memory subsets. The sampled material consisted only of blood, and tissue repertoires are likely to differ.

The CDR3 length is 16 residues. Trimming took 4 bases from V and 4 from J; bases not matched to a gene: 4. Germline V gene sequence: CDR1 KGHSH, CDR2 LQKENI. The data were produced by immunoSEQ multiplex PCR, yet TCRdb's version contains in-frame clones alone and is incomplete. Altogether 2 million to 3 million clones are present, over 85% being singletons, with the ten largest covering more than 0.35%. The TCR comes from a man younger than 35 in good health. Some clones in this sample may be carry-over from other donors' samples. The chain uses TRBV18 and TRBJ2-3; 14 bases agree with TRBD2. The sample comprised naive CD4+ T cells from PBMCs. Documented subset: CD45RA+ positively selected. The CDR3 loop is CASSLGLAGGSDTQYF. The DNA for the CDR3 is TGTGCCAGCTCACTAGGACTAGCGGGAGGCTCAGATACGCAGTATTTT.